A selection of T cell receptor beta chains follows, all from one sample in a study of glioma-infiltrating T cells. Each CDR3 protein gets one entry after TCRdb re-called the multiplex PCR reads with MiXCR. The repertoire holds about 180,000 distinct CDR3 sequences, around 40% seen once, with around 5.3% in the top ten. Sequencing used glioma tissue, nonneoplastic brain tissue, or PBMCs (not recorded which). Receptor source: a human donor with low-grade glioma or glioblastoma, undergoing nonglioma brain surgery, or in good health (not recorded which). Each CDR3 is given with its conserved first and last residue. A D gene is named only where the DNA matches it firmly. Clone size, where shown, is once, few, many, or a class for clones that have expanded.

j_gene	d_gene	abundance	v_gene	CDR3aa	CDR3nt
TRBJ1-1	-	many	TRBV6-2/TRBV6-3	CASSYATEAFF	TGTGCCAGCAGTTATGCCACTGAAGCTTTCTTT
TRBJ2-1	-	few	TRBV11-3	CASSLGLTEQFF	TGTGCCAGCAGCTTAGGTCTGACCGAGCAGTTCTTC
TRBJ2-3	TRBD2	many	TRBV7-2	CASSHRLAGTDTQYF	TGTGCCAGCAGCCACCGACTAGCGGGGACCGATACGCAGTATTTT
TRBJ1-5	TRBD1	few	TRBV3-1	CASRAGTGPNQPQHF	TGTGCCAGCAGGGCCGGGACAGGGCCCAATCAGCCCCAGCATTTT
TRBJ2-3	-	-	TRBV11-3	CASSQTTDTQYF	TGTGCCAGCAGCCAGACAACAGATACGCAGTATTTT
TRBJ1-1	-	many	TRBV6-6	CASSYSLRVHTEAFF	TGTGCCAGCAGTTACAGTCTTCGGGTTCACACTGAAGCTTTCTTT
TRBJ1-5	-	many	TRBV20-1	CSARDLRAPNQPQHF	TGCAGTGCTAGAGATTTAAGGGCACCTAATCAGCCCCAGCATTTT
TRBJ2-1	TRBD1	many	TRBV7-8	CASSLGTGINEQFF	TGTGCCAGCAGCTTAGGGACAGGGATTAATGAGCAGTTCTTC
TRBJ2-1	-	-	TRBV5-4	CASSPLARQDNEQFF	TGTGCCAGCAGCCCCCTAGCTAGACAGGACAATGAGCAGTTCTTC
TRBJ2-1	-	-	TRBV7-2	CASSSPDRQVFEQFF	TGTGCCAGCAGCTCCCCGGACCGACAGGTCTTCGAGCAGTTCTTC
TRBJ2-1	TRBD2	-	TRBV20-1	CSARGLATSEIYEQFF	TGCAGTGCTAGAGGTCTAGCCACTAGCGAAATATATGAGCAGTTCTTC
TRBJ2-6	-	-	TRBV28	CASSLIDGSGGNVLTF	TGTGCCAGCAGTTTAATCGATGGCTCTGGGGGCAACGTCCTGACTTTC
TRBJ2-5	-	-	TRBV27	CASSPLGAGRETKYF	TGTGCAAGCAGCCCCCTAGGGGCTGGTAGGGAGACCAAGTACTTC
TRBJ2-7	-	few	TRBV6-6	CASSDRAYEQYF	TGTGCCAGCAGTGATAGGGCTTACGAGCAGTACTTC
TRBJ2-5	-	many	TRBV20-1	CSVLGRTQETQYF	TGCAGTGTTCTGGGACGGACCCAAGAGACCCAGTACTTC
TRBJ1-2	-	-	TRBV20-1	CGASTAPGYTF	TGCGGTGCTAGTACTGCCCCCGGCTACACCTTT
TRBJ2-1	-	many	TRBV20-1	CSASSRMRSNEQFF	TGCAGTGCTAGTTCCCGTATGAGGTCTAATGAGCAGTTCTTC
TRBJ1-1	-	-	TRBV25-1	CASTEDMKTEAFF	TGTGCCAGCACAGAAGATATGAAAACTGAGGCTTTCTTT
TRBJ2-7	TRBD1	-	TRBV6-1	CAGSEAWTGSEKYF	TGTGCCGGCAGTGAAGCGTGGACAGGTTCCGAGAAGTACTTC
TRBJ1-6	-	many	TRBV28	CASSFPGPNSPLHF	TGTGCCAGCAGTTTTCCGGGCCCGAATTCACCCCTCCACTTT
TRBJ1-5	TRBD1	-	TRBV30	CAWSFRDRVDQPQHF	TGTGCCTGGAGCTTTCGGGACAGGGTCGATCAGCCCCAGCATTTT
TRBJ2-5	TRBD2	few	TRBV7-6	CASSLVATSGSRETQYF	TGTGCCAGCAGCTTAGTAGCGACTAGCGGGAGTAGGGAGACCCAGTACTTC
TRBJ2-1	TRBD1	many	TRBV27	CASSGGGQGYNEQFF	TGTGCCAGCTCGGGCGGGGGACAGGGCTACAATGAGCAGTTCTTC
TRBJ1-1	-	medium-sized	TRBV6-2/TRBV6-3	CASSYFRQDEAFF	TGTGCCAGCAGTTACTTCAGGCAAGATGAAGCTTTCTTT
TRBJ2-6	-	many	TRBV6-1	CAIRESSGANVLTF	TGTGCCATCAGGGAGAGCTCTGGGGCCAACGTCCTGACTTTC
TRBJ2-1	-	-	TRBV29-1	CSGKTRGSGKNEQFF	TGCAGCGGAAAGACTAGGGGCAGTGGTAAGAATGAGCAGTTCTTC
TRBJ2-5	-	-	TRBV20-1	CSDRATGVKETQCF	TGCAGTGATAGAGCCACCGGAGTAAAAGAGACCCAGTGCTTC
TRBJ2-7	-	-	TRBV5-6	CASRTRDYEQYF	TGTGCCAGCAGAACCAGGGATTACGAGCAGTACTTC
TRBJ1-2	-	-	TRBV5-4	CASSLELEAYGYTF	TGTGCCAGCAGCTTGGAGTTAGAGGCTTATGGCTACACCTTC
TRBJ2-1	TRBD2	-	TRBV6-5	CARSYSGGIYEQFF	TGTGCCCGCAGTTACTCGGGGGGGATATATGAGCAGTTCTTC
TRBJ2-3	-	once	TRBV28	CASRGGDTDTQYF	TGTGCCAGCCGCGGAGGAGACACAGATACGCAGTATTTT
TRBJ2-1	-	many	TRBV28	CASSLVDPRLNEQFF	TGTGCCAGCAGTTTAGTGGATCCGAGGCTCAATGAGCAGTTCTTC
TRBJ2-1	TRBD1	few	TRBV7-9	CASSKGQGSRNEQFF	TGTGCCAGCAGCAAAGGACAGGGGTCGCGTAATGAGCAGTTCTTC
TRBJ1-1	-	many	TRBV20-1	CSARGTIAQPYTEAFF	TGCAGTGCTAGAGGGACAATCGCACAACCATACACTGAAGCTTTCTTT
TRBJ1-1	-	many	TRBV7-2	CASRTYVGEAFF	TGTGCCAGCAGGACCTACGTTGGTGAAGCTTTCTTT
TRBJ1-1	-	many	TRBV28	CASSEQGYTEAFF	TGTGCCAGCAGCGAACAGGGATACACTGAAGCTTTCTTT
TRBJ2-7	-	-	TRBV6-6	CASRKGWDHEQYF	TGTGCCAGTCGTAAGGGATGGGACCACGAGCAGTACTTC
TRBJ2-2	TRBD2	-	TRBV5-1	CASSPRVAGGPANTGELFF	TGCGCCAGCAGCCCGAGGGTAGCGGGGGGTCCGGCGAACACCGGGGAGCTGTTTTTT
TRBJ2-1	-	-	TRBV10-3	CAISLPPGVGNEQFF	TGTGCCATCAGCTTGCCCCCGGGGGTTGGGAATGAGCAGTTCTTC
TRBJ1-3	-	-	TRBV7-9	CASSLSGNNIYF	TGTGCCAGCAGCTTATCCGGAAACAACATATATTTT
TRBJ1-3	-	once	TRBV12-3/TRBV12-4	CASSLRQGNTIYF	TGTGCCAGCAGTTTGCGACAGGGAAACACCATATATTTT
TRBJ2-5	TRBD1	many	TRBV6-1	CASSPTQGAGETQYF	TGTGCCAGCAGCCCTACACAGGGGGCCGGGGAGACCCAGTACTTC
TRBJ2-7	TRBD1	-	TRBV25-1	CASLPSGQGLREQYF	TGTGCCAGCTTGCCTTCGGGACAGGGCCTTCGAGAGCAGTACTTC
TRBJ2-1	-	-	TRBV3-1	CASSQASGSYNEQFF	TGTGCCAGCAGCCAGGCCTCGGGGTCCTACAATGAGCAGTTCTTC